Reported below is one T cell receptor beta chain. The CDR3 has 18 amino acids. Trimming stripped 4 bases from V and 0 bases from J, with 20 bases between. CDR1 is MNHEY, CDR2 SMNVEV, per germline (reference sequence). Profiled with immunoSEQ multiplex PCR; TCRdb holds only in-frame clones, not every one. The table includes millions of clones, 95% detected once. The sample is drawn from a study of shared clonotypes between healthy human individuals. Source material: naive CD4+ T cells sorted from blood. Subset reported: CD45RA+ positively selected. The source of this sequence is a man aged 18 to 30 in good health. This chain links TRBV27 with TRBJ2-3; tentatively, D is TRBD2 (6 bases). CDR3: CASSSPGGSPSSTDTQYF. The CDR3, as DNA: TGTGCCAGCAGTTCGCCCGGGGGTAGCCCAAGTAGCACAGATACGCAGTATTTT.